The 19 T cell receptor beta chains below were found in one sample sequenced in a study of blood T cell repertoires in COVID-19. The repertoire was sequenced with immunoSEQ multiplex PCR; TCRdb's copy has only in-frame clones and lacks some. The sample has about 120,000 clones; roughly 85% are singletons. Sequencing was performed on peripheral blood. These receptors originate from an elderly man with acute or convalescent COVID-19.

CDR3 nucleotide sequence: TGTGCCAGCAGCTTATTACAGGGATCCTACAATGAGCAGTTCTTC. It encodes CASSLLQGSYNEQFF. This chain uses TRBV7-6 with TRBJ2-1; tentatively, D is TRBD1 (6 bases). This CDR3 contains 15 residues. The V end lost 2 bases, the J end lost 1 base, and 9 bases lay between the germline ends. The germline CDR1 and CDR2 sequences are SGHVS and FNYEAQ. Supplemented by reference TRBV7-6 and TRBJ2-1, the full variable domain reads GAGVSQSPRYKVTKRGQDVALRCDPISGHVSLYWYRQALGQGPEFLTYFNYEAQQDKSGLPNDRFSAERPEGSISTLTIQRTEQRDSAMYRCASSLLQGSYNEQFFGPGTRLTVL.

The rearrangement links TRBV30 to TRBJ1-2, with D tentatively TRBD1 (6 bases). The V and J ends lost 4 bases and 8 bases respectively, with 11 bases between them. CDR1 is GTSNPN and CDR2 is SVGIG in the germline V gene (reference sequence). The CDR3 has 11 residues. The CDR3 protein is CAWKGGRGYTF. The CDR3 nucleotides are TGTGCCTGGAAAGGGGGTAGAGGCTACACCTTC.

V usage is TRBV5-1 and J usage is TRBJ1-1; perhaps TRBD1 as D (5 bases). V was trimmed by 2 bases and J by 3 bases, leaving 14 bases between them. The germline gives CDR1 SGHRS, CDR2 YFSETQ. This CDR3 has 15 residues. The CDR3 reads CASSLPQGGDTEAFF. CDR3 DNA: TGCGCCAGCAGCTTACCCCAGGGAGGGGACACTGAAGCTTTCTTT.

The chain carries TRBV5-1 and TRBJ1-1; D gene ambiguous. The CDR3 has 14 amino acids. Deletions cut 1 base from V and 0 bases from J, with 7 bases between. Per the germline V gene, CDR1 is SGHRS and CDR2 is YFSETQ. The CDR3 DNA sequence: TGCGCCAGCAGCTTGAAAGACATGAACACTGAAGCTTTCTTT. Its protein product is CASSLKDMNTEAFF.

The chain carries TRBV28 and TRBJ1-3, with 10 bases fitting TRBD1. J was trimmed by 3 bases and V by 3 bases; bases with no gene match: 5. CDR1 and CDR2 (germline): MDHEN, SYDVKM. The CDR3 totals 16 residues. The CDR3 DNA is TGTGCCAGCAGTTTGCGGACAGGGGGAGTTGGAAACACCATATATTTT. This codes for CASSLRTGGVGNTIYF.

The rearrangement joins TRBV19 to TRBJ1-5, with TRBD1 as a possible D gene (5 bases). Per the germline V gene, CDR1 is LNHDA and CDR2 is SQIVND (reference sequence). The CDR3 extends over 17 amino acids. V lost 7 bases and J lost 2, with 21 bases in between. The CDR3 DNA is TGTGCCAGTACCGGCTCAGTAGGGGTGTACGGCAATCAGCCCCAGCATTTT. It is translated as CASTGSVGVYGNQPQHF.

This chain links TRBV19 with TRBJ1-4; possibly TRBD1 for D (5 bases). V was cut by 3 bases and J by 2 bases, with 16 bases left in between. The CDR3 spans 17 residues. Germline assignment: CDR1 LNHDA and CDR2 SQIVND (reference sequence). In DNA, the CDR3 is TGTGCCAGTAGTATTTTAGGAGGGGTCGGGACTAATGAAAAACTGTTTTTT. Translation: CASSILGGVGTNEKLFF.

The rearrangement joins TRBV10-3 to TRBJ1-1; 9 positions match TRBD1. Germline V gene data show CDR1 as ENHRY and CDR2 as SYGVKD. This CDR3 has 18 residues. J lost 1 base, V lost 10 bases, and 19 bases had no gene match. DNA for the CDR3: TGTGCCACCGTGGGATCGGGACAGGGTGGCAGGGAGAACACTGAAGCTTTCTTT. The encoded protein is CATVGSGQGGRENTEAFF.

Only a few counts were recorded for this clone. V is TRBV11-3 and J is TRBJ2-3; the match to TRBD2 covers 10 bases. There are 15 residues in the CDR3. The V and J ends lost 1 base and 6 bases, in that order; junction bases with no gene match: 4. CDR1 SGHNT and CDR2 YENEEA come from the germline V gene. The CDR3 DNA sequence: TGTGCCAGCAGCTTAGGTAGCGGGGGGTCGGATACGCAGTATTTT. Its translation: CASSLGSGGSDTQYF.

The DNA for the CDR3 is TGTGCCAGCAGCCCCGGGACAGGGAATTATCAGCCCCAGCATTTT. Translation: CASSPGTGNYQPQHF. The gene calls are TRBV27 and TRBJ1-5, with 9 positions matching TRBD1. Germline CDR1 and CDR2: MNHEY and SMNVEV (reference sequence). The CDR3 contains 15 residues. The trim removed 6 bases at V and 5 bases at J, leaving 8 bases unmatched.

This chain uses TRBV7-9 with TRBJ1-1, with D possibly matching TRBD1 (5 bases). The germline CDR1 and CDR2 sequences are SEHNR and FQNEAQ (reference sequence). The CDR3 runs 11 residues. V was cut by 0 bases and J by 10 bases, with 6 bases left in between. CDR3 in DNA: TGTGCCAGCAGCTTAGCGGGGGGAGCTTTCTTT. It encodes CASSLAGGAFF.

This sequence joins TRBV5-1 and TRBJ1-4; D not certain. Germline V gives CDR1 SGHRS, CDR2 YFSETQ. The germline V and J ends were trimmed by 5 bases and 0 bases, with 11 bases remaining between them. The CDR3 runs to 15 residues. The CDR3 here is CASRAESSTNEKLFF. DNA of the CDR3: TGCGCCAGCAGAGCTGAGTCCTCAACTAATGAAAAACTGTTTTTT.

The rearrangement links TRBV27 to TRBJ2-2; tentatively, D is TRBD2 (6 bases). Per the germline V gene, CDR1 is MNHEY and CDR2 is SMNVEV (reference sequence). This CDR3 is 16 amino acids long. V was pared by 5 bases and J by 5 bases, with 18 bases between. CDR3 DNA: TGTGCCAGCAGTCGCGCCGGGACTTCTGGAACCGGGGAGCTGTTTTTT. Protein sequence: CASSRAGTSGTGELFF.

J is TRBJ1-6 and V is TRBV19; TRBD1 is a possible D gene (6 bases). Germline-derived CDR1 and CDR2 are LNHDA and SQIVND (reference sequence). The CDR3 runs to 11 residues. Trimming shortened V by 11 bases and J by 14 bases, and 16 bases separated the two germline ends. In nucleotides, the CDR3 is TGTGCCGCCGGACAGATTGGGGCCCTCCACTTT. It codes for CAAGQIGALHF.

The chain is built from TRBV7-9 and TRBJ1-3, with unresolved D. This CDR3 spans 14 amino acids. The V end was cut by 6 bases, the J end by 6 bases, with 15 bases between. The germline gives CDR1 SEHNR, CDR2 FQNEAQ (reference sequence). CDR3 region: CASSSGVTENTIYF. The CDR3 bases are TGTGCCAGCAGTTCCGGGGTAACAGAAAACACCATATATTTT.

This clone was picked up one time. The genes are TRBV27 and TRBJ2-2, with 14 bases that match TRBD2. With 5 bases clipped from V and 7 bases from J, the junction kept 6 bases outside the gene matches. This CDR3 has 16 residues. Germline values: CDR1 MNHEY, CDR2 SMNVEV (reference sequence). CDR3 sequence reads: CASSPRTSGGSGELFF. The CDR3, as DNA: TGTGCCAGCAGTCCCCGGACTAGCGGGGGGAGCGGGGAGCTGTTTTTT.

V gene TRBV29-1 combines with J gene TRBJ2-7; D is perhaps TRBD2 (6 bases). The CDR3 consists of 12 residues. Germline V CDR1 and CDR2: SQVTM, ANQGSEA. V lost 7 bases and J 0 bases, leaving 10 bases between the germline ends. The CDR3 bases are TGCAGCGCCCGGGACTTCTCCTACGAGCAGTACTTC. Its translation is CSARDFSYEQYF.

The V call is TRBV30, the J call TRBJ2-7; 9 positions agree with TRBD1. The CDR3 has 14 amino acids. V gave up 2 bases and J gave up 2 bases; unmatched junction bases: 4. The germline gives CDR1 GTSNPN, CDR2 SVGIG (reference sequence). The CDR3 here is CAWSRQGVPYEQYF. For the CDR3, the DNA is TGTGCCTGGAGTAGACAGGGGGTCCCCTACGAGCAGTACTTC. Using reference TRBV30 and TRBJ2-7 for the parts outside the CDR3, the full variable domain is SQTIHQWPATLVQPVGSPLSLECTVEGTSNPNLYWYRQAAGRGLQLLFYSVGIGQISSEVPQNLSASRPQDRQFILSSKKLLLSDSGFYLCAWSRQGVPYEQYFGPGTRLTVT.

This sequence joins TRBV7-9 and TRBJ2-1; TRBD2 matches at 10 bases. V lost 5 bases to trimming and J lost 1 base; unmatched junction nucleotides: 2. Germline V CDR1 and CDR2: SEHNR, FQNEAQ (reference sequence). The CDR3 contains 15 residues. The CDR3 DNA reads as TGTGCCAGCAGCCGGACTAGCGGTTCCTACAATGAGCAGTTCTTC. It translates to CASSRTSGSYNEQFF.